These T cell receptor beta chains were read from a single sample in a study of T cell responses to AZD1222 COVID-19 vaccine. Produced via immunoSEQ multiplex PCR; TCRdb's table is partial and in-frame only. The repertoire has approximately 94,000 clones, 70% to 90% of them found once; the top ten carry 4% to 4.5%. This specimen was peripheral blood, taken on day 0 of MenACWY control vaccination. Source of these receptors: an adult in good health. Each CDR3 is given with its conserved first and last residue. Fields, in order: clone size, V gene, D gene, CDR3 protein. The D gene is left open where the match is weak. Clone sizes are given selectively: once, few, many, or a class where the clone is expanded.

. TRBV5-8 TRBD1 CASSYGQAPAYEKLFF
. TRBV13 TRBD2 CASSALAGDPSSHEQFF
once TRBV18 TRBD1 CASSPWDRGLSPLHF
. TRBV6-5 . CASSLPFQADGYTF
. TRBV29-1 . CSSHRDTEAFF
. TRBV19 . CASSIPGRPEQPQHF
. TRBV28 TRBD1 CASIGGLEGSPLHF
. TRBV28 . CASSMDTHSNQPQHF
. TRBV21-1 . CASPQSPDYEQYF
once TRBV10-3 TRBD1 CAISNPPGQVSHEQYF
. TRBV7-2 . CASTGQQTDGYTF
. TRBV19 . CASSIGHLYEQYF
. TRBV19 TRBD1 CASRLSGGLSGNTIYF
. TRBV19 TRBD1 CASSPQTGAVTEAFF
. TRBV20-1 . CSASPADDHGYTF
. TRBV7-2 . CASSLNSGSYGYTF
few TRBV4-3 . CASSQGSQKNTDTQYF
few TRBV11-2 . CASSLAGEDTQYF
. TRBV30 . CAWAVGAPNEQFF
. TRBV6-4 TRBD2 CASSRGLAGDTDTQYF
. TRBV7-2 . CASSLNNSPLHF
. TRBV10-3 . CAISESTGSTTEAFF
. TRBV28 . CASSQGRAVNQPQHF
few TRBV5-1 TRBD1 CASSLDGTDEKLFF
. TRBV24-1 . CATSDPMGTQYF
. TRBV7-2 . CASSALGGAGKLFF
few TRBV29-1 TRBD1 CSVPTGVGQPQHF
. TRBV2 . CASRESRGSNQPQHF
once TRBV6-5 . CASSYSFGGHTEAFF
. TRBV5-1 . CASSLETPQGGRETQYF
. TRBV5-8 . CASSFLRLSGNTIYF
. TRBV7-2 . CASSSQGLPGANVLTF
. TRBV18 . CASSPRHTGELFF
. TRBV5-1 TRBD1 CASSLRDRGSNYGYTF
. TRBV4-3 TRBD2 CASSRGDYRRDEQYF
. TRBV6-5 TRBD1 CASSPGTGATEAFF
. TRBV3-1/TRBV3-2 . CASSRGQSSSYEQYF
. TRBV29-1 . CSVEDRRGADGYTF
. TRBV13 . CASSLGTLISGNTIYF
. TRBV6-5 . CASRTTGFYGYTF
. TRBV9 . CASSLEGGGSYNEQFF
. TRBV6-5 TRBD1 CASSYDGTGGDTQYF
. TRBV12-3/TRBV12-4 TRBD1 CASSLAQGTAFF
. TRBV3-1/TRBV3-2 . CASSQAHGRGTQYF
. TRBV5-1 . CASSPDSDYGYTF
. TRBV19 . CASMAYSTEAFF
. TRBV27 TRBD2 CASSLLLLAGGLKEQFF
. TRBV27 . CASTDGGDGYTF
. TRBV29-1 . CSVEESSTSQQYF
once TRBV10-2 . CASSESGLNTEAFF
. TRBV6-2/TRBV6-3 . CASSYLDFQETQYF
few TRBV15 TRBD1 CATSRGDRGNYGYTF
. TRBV25-1 . CASSEFGMIYEQYF